These 15 T cell receptor beta chains came from one sample sequenced in a study of blood T cell repertoires in COVID-19. Sequencing was performed with immunoSEQ multiplex PCR; in TCRdb, only in-frame clones are kept and a portion is missing. Of roughly 180,000 clones in the sample, around 88% were seen once. Material: peripheral blood. Source of these receptors: a woman in her twenties or thirties with acute or convalescent COVID-19.

V usage is TRBV5-1 and J usage is TRBJ2-1; D remains ambiguous. CDR3 length equals 15 residues. The V and J ends lost 0 bases and 4 bases respectively, with 11 bases between them. Germline values: CDR1 SGHRS, CDR2 YFSETQ. Here the CDR3 DNA reads TGCGCCAGCAGCTTGGATTCATCCGGGTACAATGAGCAGTTCTTC. Protein sequence: CASSLDSSGYNEQFF.

This clone was counted a single time. This chain uses TRBV19 with TRBJ2-2; 8 bases match TRBD1. Germline-derived CDR1 and CDR2 are LNHDA and SQIVND (reference sequence). This CDR3 is 15 amino acids long. The J segment lost 4 bases and the V segment lost 6 bases, leaving 7 bases of the junction unmatched. The CDR3 spells CASRLGQVLTGELFF. The CDR3 region has the DNA TGTGCCAGTAGGTTGGGACAGGTCCTCACCGGGGAGCTGTTTTTT. Looking up the rest from reference TRBV19 and TRBJ2-2 gives the full variable domain: DGGITQSPKYLFRKEGQNVTLSCEQNLNHDAMYWYRQDPGQGLRLIYYSQIVNDFQKGDIAEGYSVSREKKESFPLTVTSAQKNPTAFYLCASRLGQVLTGELFFGEGSRLTVL.

The rearrangement uses TRBV5-4 and TRBJ1-2, with D maybe TRBD1 (5 bases). V was shortened by 0 bases and J by 3 bases, with 6 bases between the two germline ends. The CDR3 has 13 residues. CDR1 and CDR2 from the germline V gene are SGHNT and YYREEE (reference sequence). The CDR3 sequence: CASSLDRHYGYTF. The DNA for the CDR3 is TGTGCCAGCAGCTTGGACAGGCACTATGGCTACACCTTC.

The CDR3 loop is CASSFSGQAYGYTF. Here the CDR3 DNA reads TGTGCCAGCAGTTTCTCCGGACAAGCCTATGGCTACACCTTC. This chain connects TRBV28 to TRBJ1-2; TRBD1 is a possible D gene (5 bases). The CDR3 is 14 amino acids. Germline lookup yields CDR1 MDHEN and CDR2 SYDVKM. V lost 3 bases and J lost 4, with 12 bases in between.

This clone has a single count. V is TRBV6-5 and J is TRBJ2-1, with TRBD2 matching 8 bases. Looked up from germline, CDR1 is MNHEY and CDR2 is SVGAGI. The CDR3 spans 12 residues. V trimming: 7 bases; J trimming: 10 bases; junction bases outside the gene matches: 6. CDR3: CASTGGPGEQFF. CDR3 sequence (DNA): TGTGCCAGCACGGGAGGGCCCGGGGAGCAGTTCTTC.

This chain connects TRBV3-1 (or the pseudogene TRBV3-2) to TRBJ2-7; a possible D gene is TRBD2 (5 bases). This CDR3 contains 11 residues. The V gene's germline CDR1 is LGHDT and CDR2 YNNKEL (reference sequence). Deletions cut 2 bases from V and 6 bases from J, with 5 bases between. DNA of the CDR3: TGTGCCAGCAGCCAAACTAGCGAGCAGTACTTC. This sequence encodes CASSQTSEQYF.

The rearrangement links TRBV2 to TRBJ2-5; D may be TRBD1 (5 bases). CDR3 length: 13 amino acids. The V end lost 5 bases, the J end lost 5 bases, and 12 bases lay between the germline ends. The germline V gene has CDR1 SNHLY and CDR2 FYNNEI. The CDR3 sequence: CASSLRVAETQYF. The CDR3 nucleotides are TGTGCCAGCAGTCTCAGGGTGGCGGAGACCCAGTACTTC.

This chain links TRBV6-1 with TRBJ2-5; the D gene is possibly TRBD2 (5 bases). Trimming left V 1 base short and J 1 base short, with 10 bases between. The CDR3 consists of 15 residues. Germline CDR1 MNHNS, CDR2 SASEGT. The CDR3 is CASSEGTGTQETQYF. The CDR3 DNA reads as TGTGCCAGCAGTGAAGGGACTGGTACCCAAGAGACCCAGTACTTC.

V usage is TRBV2 and J usage is TRBJ2-2; D is unclear. Germline V gene sequence: CDR1 SNHLY, CDR2 FYNNEI. The CDR3 extends over 12 amino acids. Trimming took off 8 bases at V and 7 bases at J, with 11 bases between the two ends. The CDR3: CASAVPYGELFF. The CDR3 nucleotides read TGTGCCAGCGCGGTCCCTTACGGGGAGCTGTTTTTT.

The rearrangement links TRBV3-1 (or the pseudogene TRBV3-2) to TRBJ2-1; possibly TRBD2 for D (5 bases). Germline loops: CDR1 LGHDT, CDR2 YNNKEL (reference sequence). V was cut by 4 bases and J by 7 bases, with 8 bases left in between. This CDR3 spans 12 amino acids. The CDR3 DNA follows: TGTGCCAGCAGCCTCACTAGTAATGAGCAGTTCTTC. This gives the protein CASSLTSNEQFF.

The chain combines TRBV9 with TRBJ2-2; D is unclear. V gave up 1 base and J gave up 4 bases, with 5 bases separating them. This CDR3 comprises 13 residues. The V gene's germline CDR1 is SGDLS and CDR2 YYNGEE. Here the CDR3 reads CASSVLPTGELFF. Here the CDR3 DNA reads TGTGCCAGCAGCGTACTCCCCACCGGGGAGCTGTTTTTT.

The chain links TRBV4-2 to TRBJ2-7; D may be TRBD2 (7 bases). This CDR3 comprises 15 residues. Trimming took off 2 bases at V and 3 bases at J, with 14 bases between the two ends. From germline, CDR1 is LGHNA and CDR2 YNFKEQ. CDR3 sequence reads: CASSQIEGEGYEQYF. The CDR3 coding sequence is TGTGCCAGCAGCCAAATCGAGGGGGAGGGCTACGAGCAGTACTTC.

This chain connects TRBV19 to TRBJ1-2; D remains ambiguous. V was clipped by 5 bases and J by 0 bases, with 7 bases between them. CDR1 and CDR2 from the germline V gene are LNHDA and SQIVND (reference sequence). The CDR3 spans 13 residues. CDR3 sequence: CASSWSANYGYTF. The CDR3 DNA reads TGTGCCAGTAGTTGGTCAGCTAACTATGGCTACACCTTC.

This rearrangement joins TRBV20-1 to TRBJ1-4; 8 bases map to TRBD1. The CDR3 is 11 amino acids. Germline trimming cut 3 bases from V and 13 bases from J; bases unmatched to any gene: 4. CDR1 DFQATT and CDR2 SNEGSKA come from the germline V gene (reference sequence). The CDR3 nucleotides are TGCAGTGCTAGGGGGACAGGAGGACTGTTTTTT. Residues: CSARGTGGLFF.

J is TRBJ1-4 and V is TRBV7-8; unclear D gene. Germline CDR1 is SGHVS and CDR2 is FQNEAQ. The CDR3 totals 13 residues. The V end was cut by 3 bases, the J end by 6 bases, with 8 bases between. The CDR3 loop reads CASSFVPDEKLFF. Here the CDR3 DNA reads TGTGCCAGCAGCTTTGTCCCGGATGAAAAACTGTTTTTT.